The 32 T cell receptor beta chains below were found in one sample sequenced in a study of technical replicates of blood from a handful of donors (dated by TCRdb to about 2017). The library relied on the immunoSEQ multiplex PCR assay. TCRdb's version of the immuneACCESS table is confined to in-frame rearrangements and falls short of the full clone set. An unresolved V gene accounts for under half of the shortfall where checked; the remainder is of unknown origin. Present in this sample are 45,000 to 60,000 clones, roughly 89% of which were seen just once. Together, the top ten hold approximately 3.6% of the sample. Sequencing used PBMCs. The origin of the receptors is a human donor in good health. Some clones in this sample may be carry-over from other donors' samples.

The chain links TRBV7-2 to TRBJ2-7, with 12 bases lining up with TRBD2. Germline values: CDR1 SGHTA, CDR2 FQGNSA. The junction had 5 bases not matched to a gene; V was cut back by 6 bases and J by 2 bases. The CDR3 has 15 residues. The CDR3: CASSPRLAGAYEQYF. Here the CDR3 DNA reads TGTGCCAGCAGTCCGAGACTAGCGGGGGCCTACGAGCAGTACTTC.

V usage is TRBV4-3 and J usage is TRBJ2-1; TRBD2 aligns across 16 bases. This CDR3 has 17 residues. Looked up from germline, CDR1 is LGHNA and CDR2 is YSLEER. The V gene end was trimmed by 0 bases and the J gene end by 9 bases; junction bases not matched to a gene: 5. The CDR3 region has the DNA TGCGCCAGCAGCCAAGAGGGACTAGCGGGAGGGTGGGCTGAGCAGTTCTTC. Residues: CASSQEGLAGGWAEQFF.

This chain joins TRBV5-6 and TRBJ1-5, with 8 positions matching TRBD1. Germline CDR1 reads SGHDT; CDR2 reads YYEEEE. CDR3 length: 14 residues. V trimming: 4 bases; J trimming: 7 bases; junction bases outside the gene matches: 7. CDR3 in amino acids: CASSATGGRQPQHF. The DNA of the CDR3 is TGTGCCAGCAGCGCCACAGGGGGGAGGCAGCCCCAGCATTTT.

This rearrangement joins TRBV10-1 to TRBJ1-6; possible D gene TRBD1, 5 bases. The germline CDR1 and CDR2 sequences are WNHNN and SYGVQD (reference sequence). With 3 bases removed from V and 5 bases from J, the gap between germline ends came to 23 bases. This CDR3 has 19 amino acids. Written as DNA, the CDR3 is TGCGCCAGCAGTGAAGAGGGACTGTTATCCCTTTTGCATAATTCACCCCTCCACTTT. As protein: CASSEEGLLSLLHNSPLHF.

This clone was seen once. V usage is TRBV4-2 and J usage is TRBJ2-1, with D tentatively TRBD1 (6 bases). Germline CDR1 and CDR2: LGHNA and YNFKEQ. The CDR3 sequence is 15 residues long. Trimming took 2 bases from V and 0 from J, leaving 8 bases between them. CDR3 sequence reads: CASSQTGLSYNEQFF. The CDR3 coding sequence is TGTGCCAGCAGCCAAACAGGGCTCTCCTACAATGAGCAGTTCTTC.

The rearrangement uses TRBV5-1 and TRBJ2-3, with a weak D call TRBD1 (5 bases). This CDR3 is 13 amino acids long. Trimming took 4 bases from V and 3 from J, leaving 9 bases between them. The germline CDR1 and CDR2 sequences are SGHRS and YFSETQ. CDR3 in amino acids: CASSMTATDTQYF. The CDR3 DNA sequence: TGCGCCAGCAGCATGACAGCGACAGATACGCAGTATTTT.

The genes are TRBV11-3 and TRBJ2-5; D is ambiguous. CDR3 length equals 13 residues. V lost 0 bases and J lost 4, with 6 bases in between. Germline CDR1 is SGHNT and CDR2 is YENEEA. CDR3 protein: CASSLDRVETQYF. CDR3 nucleotide sequence: TGTGCCAGCAGCTTAGATCGTGTAGAGACCCAGTACTTC.

This clone was seen just once. The chain couples TRBV5-1 to TRBJ1-1, with TRBD1 matching over 7 bases. This CDR3 region has 16 residues. Trimming at V came to 5 bases and at J to 1 base, leaving 11 bases not matched to a gene. The V gene's germline CDR1 is SGHRS and CDR2 YFSETQ. For the CDR3, the DNA is TGCGCCAGCAGACCTACCGCAGGGGGATGGAACACTGAAGCTTTCTTT. The encoded protein is CASRPTAGGWNTEAFF.

CDR3 protein: CASSLVCCRESYEQYF. The CDR3 nucleotides read TGTGCCAGCAGCTTAGTTTGTTGCCGGGAGAGCTACGAGCAGTACTTC. The chain employs TRBV11-2 and TRBJ2-7; possible D gene TRBD2, 6 bases. V lost 1 base and J lost 3, with 16 bases in between. Germline V lookup: CDR1 SGHAT, CDR2 FQNNGV. This CDR3 region has 16 residues.

The gene calls are TRBV7-7 and TRBJ2-1, with D possibly matching TRBD1 (6 bases). The germline CDR1 and CDR2 sequences are SSHAT and FNYEAQ (reference sequence). This CDR3 has 18 residues. V lost 1 base to trimming and J lost 1 base, with 17 bases between them. CDR3 sequence (DNA): TGTGCCAGCAGCTTAGGGGCAGGGGACAAAAAATCCTACAATGAGCAGTTCTTC. Its protein product is CASSLGAGDKKSYNEQFF.

The V and J genes are TRBV7-2 and TRBJ1-5, with 8 bases identical to TRBD1. The germline gives CDR1 SGHTA, CDR2 FQGNSA. This CDR3 is 13 amino acids long. J gave up 6 bases and V 3 bases, and 1 base lay outside the gene matches. The CDR3 region has the DNA TGTGCCAGCAGCTTTACAGGGGGTCAGCCCCAGCATTTT. Translated, it gives CASSFTGGQPQHF.

V is TRBV14 and J is TRBJ1-2, with TRBD1 as a possible D gene (5 bases). The CDR3 totals 15 residues. Per germline, CDR1 SGHDN and CDR2 FVKESK. V was pared by 0 bases and J by 2 bases, with 10 bases between. CDR3 DNA sequence: TGTGCCAGCAGCCAAGAAAACAGGCCCAACTATGGCTACACCTTC. Protein sequence: CASSQENRPNYGYTF.

V gene TRBV14 combines with J gene TRBJ1-2, with no clear D. CDR3 length: 13 residues. Germline assignment: CDR1 SGHDN and CDR2 FVKESK. The V end lost 0 bases, the J end lost 4 bases, and 6 bases lay between the germline ends. The CDR3 DNA reads TGTGCCAGCAGCCAAGAGCAGATCTATGGCTACACCTTC. The encoded protein is CASSQEQIYGYTF.

The chain is built from TRBV7-2 and TRBJ2-6; TRBD1 matches at 7 bases. There are 16 residues in the CDR3. V lost 5 bases to trimming and J lost 0 bases; unmatched junction nucleotides: 4. CDR1 and CDR2 (germline): SGHTA, FQGNSA. CDR3 residues: CASSIRQGSGANVLTF. CDR3 DNA sequence: TGTGCCAGCAGCATAAGACAGGGCTCTGGGGCCAACGTCCTGACTTTC.

This clone was recorded only once. The rearrangement joins TRBV13 to TRBJ2-2; D call uncertain. Germline V gives CDR1 PRHDT, CDR2 FYEKMQ (reference sequence). Trimming stripped 5 bases from V and 6 bases from J, with 19 bases between. The CDR3 extends over 16 amino acids. The CDR3 is CASSPGSPILPGELFF. The CDR3, as DNA: TGTGCCAGCAGCCCCGGGTCCCCCATTCTACCCGGGGAGCTGTTTTTT.

A single count supports this clone. The CDR3: CASSQDPGGRETQYF. CDR3 nucleotide sequence: TGCGCCAGCAGCCAAGACCCGGGGGGGCGAGAGACCCAGTACTTC. V gene TRBV4-1 combines with J gene TRBJ2-5; 8 positions match TRBD2. Looked up from germline, CDR1 is MGHRA and CDR2 is YSYEKL. There are 15 residues in the CDR3. With V trimmed by 0 bases and J by 4 bases, 4 bases remained unmatched.

The J gene is TRBJ2-5, the V gene TRBV27; a weak D match, TRBD1 (6 bases). CDR3 size: 12 residues. Germline CDR1 MNHEY, CDR2 SMNVEV (reference sequence). The V and J ends lost 5 bases and 5 bases respectively, with 9 bases between them. The CDR3 region is CASSRTGETQYF. CDR3 coding DNA: TGTGCCAGCAGTCGCACAGGGGAGACCCAGTACTTC.

The V gene is TRBV5-1, the J gene TRBJ1-2; D perhaps matches TRBD1 (6 bases). V dropped 1 base and J dropped 2 bases, with 9 bases sitting between them. The CDR3 is 14 amino acids. Germline assignment: CDR1 SGHRS and CDR2 YFSETQ. This CDR3 reads CASSLTTGNYGYTF. CDR3 sequence (DNA): TGCGCCAGCAGCTTGACTACAGGGAACTATGGCTACACCTTC.

V is TRBV2 and J is TRBJ1-2; 10 nucleotides agree with TRBD1. After removal of 7 bases from V and 7 bases from J, the junction contained 3 bases not matched to a gene. This CDR3 is 12 amino acids long. Germline CDR1 is SNHLY and CDR2 is FYNNEI. The CDR3 coding sequence is TGTGCCAGCATAGGGACAGGGGTTGGCTACACCTTC. Protein: CASIGTGVGYTF.

The rearrangement uses TRBV7-9 and TRBJ2-1; TRBD2 aligns across 15 bases. The CDR3 sequence is 15 residues long. Germline CDR1 reads SEHNR; CDR2 reads FQNEAQ (reference sequence). V shed 5 bases and J 9 bases; nucleotides not matched to a gene: 5. This CDR3 is CASSGLAGGPSEQFF. For the CDR3, the DNA is TGTGCCAGCAGCGGACTAGCGGGGGGGCCCAGTGAGCAGTTCTTC.

The V and J genes are TRBV5-6 and TRBJ2-3; 7 bases are shared with TRBD2. Germline CDR1 SGHDT, CDR2 YYEEEE. After removal of 2 bases from V and 1 base from J, the junction contained 4 bases not matched to a gene. The CDR3 has 15 amino acids. CDR3 region: CASSLRLAGTDTQYF. The DNA for the CDR3 is TGTGCCAGCAGCTTAAGGCTAGCGGGCACAGATACGCAGTATTTT.

CDR3 region: CASSLEPGNSYEQYF. In DNA form, the CDR3 reads TGTGCCAGCAGCTTAGAACCAGGGAACTCCTACGAGCAGTACTTC. The genes are TRBV7-2 and TRBJ2-7; perhaps TRBD1 as D (5 bases). V lost 1 base to trimming and J lost 0 bases, with 10 bases between them. Germline CDR1 and CDR2: SGHTA and FQGNSA. The CDR3 runs to 15 residues. Full variable domain (rest looked up from reference TRBV7-2 and TRBJ2-7): GAGVSQSPSNKVTEKGKDVELRCDPISGHTALYWYRQSLGQGLEFLIYFQGNSAPDKSGLPSDRFSAERTGGSVSTLTIQRTQQEDSAVYLCASSLEPGNSYEQYFGPGTRLTVT.

The chain employs TRBV1 and TRBJ1-1; the table's D call TRBD1 went unverified against the DNA. TRBV1 is described as a pseudogene. CDR3 length: 15 residues. CDR3 nucleotide sequence: TGCACCAGCAGCCAATGGGACAGGGAGGGGACTGAAGCTTTCTTT. This gives the protein CTSSQWDREGTEAFF.

The rearrangement links TRBV9 to TRBJ2-7; D not resolved. Germline V gene lookup returns CDR1 SGDLS and CDR2 YYNGEE. The V end lost 0 bases, the J end lost 8 bases, and 21 bases lay between the germline ends. This CDR3 has 16 amino acids. As DNA, the CDR3 is TGTGCCAGCAGCGTAGAGTCCGGAGTCTTCCCTGAACAGCAGTACTTC. Encoded protein: CASSVESGVFPEQQYF. Looking up the rest from reference TRBV9 and TRBJ2-7 gives the full variable domain: DSGVTQTPKHLITATGQRVTLRCSPRSGDLSVYWYQQSLDQGLQFLIQYYNGEERAKGNILERFSAQQFPDLHSELNLSSLELGDSALYFCASSVESGVFPEQQYFGPGTRLTVT.

This clone was picked up a small number of times. The rearrangement links TRBV9 to TRBJ2-3; 7 positions match TRBD1. In germline, CDR1 is SGDLS, CDR2 YYNGEE. This CDR3 has 15 residues. After removal of 0 bases from V and 6 bases from J, the junction contained 7 bases not matched to a gene. CDR3 sequence: CASSVVETGKDTQYF. The CDR3 DNA reads TGTGCCAGCAGCGTAGTAGAGACAGGGAAGGATACGCAGTATTTT. The whole variable domain, filled in from reference TRBV9 and TRBJ2-3, reads DSGVTQTPKHLITATGQRVTLRCSPRSGDLSVYWYQQSLDQGLQFLIQYYNGEERAKGNILERFSAQQFPDLHSELNLSSLELGDSALYFCASSVVETGKDTQYFGPGTRLTVL.

The V and J genes are TRBV10-1 and TRBJ2-7; weak D call: TRBD1 (6 bases). Trimming pared 7 bases from V and 3 bases from J, leaving 13 bases between. Germline CDR1 is WNHNN and CDR2 is SYGVQD (reference sequence). The CDR3 is 13 amino acids. The CDR3 reads CASKDSQGYEQYF. As DNA, the CDR3 is TGCGCCAGCAAAGACTCACAGGGCTACGAGCAGTACTTC.

The chain joins TRBV4-1 to TRBJ2-7; a weak D match, TRBD2 (6 bases). The CDR3 covers 13 residues. The germline V gene has CDR1 MGHRA and CDR2 YSYEKL. V was pared by 0 bases and J by 7 bases, with 10 bases between. In DNA, the CDR3 is TGCGCCAGCAGCCAAGACCGGGCGGGGGAGCAGTACTTC. Protein product: CASSQDRAGEQYF.

This clone was seen just once. The chain uses TRBV18 and TRBJ1-2, with D uncertain. CDR1 and CDR2 (germline): KGHSH, LQKENI. V lost 4 bases, J lost 4 bases, and 13 bases lay in between. This CDR3 has 14 residues. This CDR3 is CASSRQTDPYGYTF. The CDR3 DNA is TGTGCCAGCTCACGACAAACAGACCCCTATGGCTACACCTTC.

The chain uses TRBV18 and TRBJ1-1, with D perhaps matching TRBD1 (5 bases). CDR1 and CDR2 (germline): KGHSH, LQKENI. This CDR3 region has 17 residues. V gave up 6 bases and J gave up 0 bases, with 20 bases separating them. CDR3: CASSPRPPTEMNTEAFF. In DNA form, the CDR3 reads TGTGCCAGCTCCCCTCGCCCCCCGACAGAGATGAACACTGAAGCTTTCTTT.

This clone has only one observation. The chain has TRBV10-3 and TRBJ2-1; 8 bases map to TRBD1. After removal of 0 bases from V and 8 bases from J, the junction contained 9 bases not matched to a gene. The CDR3 has 16 amino acids. CDR1 and CDR2 from the germline V gene are ENHRY and SYGVKD. CDR3 sequence: CAISESNQGAADEQFF. CDR3 sequence (DNA): TGTGCCATCAGTGAGTCGAACCAGGGGGCGGCTGATGAGCAGTTCTTC.

The sample holds one count of this clone. The chain has TRBV4-2 and TRBJ1-4; D might be TRBD1 (5 bases). V was clipped by 2 bases and J by 5 bases, with 12 bases between them. In germline, CDR1 is LGHNA, CDR2 YNFKEQ. The CDR3 runs 15 residues. CDR3 loop: CASSQQGKGNEKLFF. DNA for the CDR3: TGTGCCAGCAGCCAACAGGGCAAAGGGAATGAAAAACTGTTTTTT.

This sequence joins TRBV6-6 and TRBJ1-3, with a weak D call TRBD1 (6 bases). Germline V gives CDR1 MNHNY, CDR2 SVGAGI (reference sequence). The CDR3 spans 12 residues. V lost 7 bases and J lost 6, with 10 bases in between. CDR3 residues: CASNHRENTIYF. The CDR3 DNA sequence: TGTGCCAGCAACCACAGGGAAAACACCATATATTTT.